A selection of T cell receptor beta chains follows, all from one sample in a study of tumor-infiltrating lymphocytes in localized non-small cell lung cancer. TCRdb's table, derived via immunoSEQ multiplex PCR, lists solely in-frame clones and lacks some. The sample includes around 16,000 clones, approximately 84% of them seen just once. Sequencing was done on a sample of lung tumor tissue. All receptors derive from a human donor with non-small cell lung cancer. Each CDR3 is given with its conserved first and last residue. The order of the fields is J gene, clone size, V gene, D gene, CDR3 DNA, CDR3 protein. D genes are given only for firm matches. Some rows mark clone size as missing; the rest say once, few, many or name a class of expanded clone.

TRBJ2-7	NA	TRBV2	NA	TGTGCCAGCAGTGTGAGGTCCTACGAGCAGTACTTC	CASSVRSYEQYF
TRBJ2-5	NA	TRBV7-2	NA	TGTGCCAGCAGCCCCCCCAACCAAGAGACCCAGTACTTC	CASSPPNQETQYF
TRBJ1-2	NA	TRBV4-1	NA	TGCGCCAGCAGCCAAGTAGGGGACGGCTATGGCTACACCTTC	CASSQVGDGYGYTF
TRBJ1-1	large	TRBV4-2	NA	TGTGCCAGCAGCCAAGTATTGGGGACAACTTGGGCTGAAGCTTTCTTT	CASSQVLGTTWAEAFF
TRBJ2-5	NA	TRBV6-5	NA	TGTGCCAGCCACACCTTGGACGGGACCCAGTACTTC	CASHTLDGTQYF
TRBJ1-1	NA	TRBV5-8	NA	TGTGCCAGCAGTTATAGGAGCACTGAAGCTTTCTTT	CASSYRSTEAFF
TRBJ2-1	NA	TRBV5-1	NA	TGCGCCAGCAGCTTGGTCGGGCCCCAGACCAATGAGCAGTTCTTC	CASSLVGPQTNEQFF
TRBJ2-1	NA	TRBV4-2	TRBD1	TGTGCCAGCAGCCGCATGACAGGGGGCTCCTACAATGAGCAGTTCTTC	CASSRMTGGSYNEQFF
TRBJ2-7	NA	TRBV27	TRBD2	TGTGCCAGCAGTGGGGCGGTAGCGGGGGAATACGAGCAGTACTTC	CASSGAVAGEYEQYF
TRBJ2-1	NA	TRBV2	NA	TGTGCCAGCAGTGAAAACCCCCTGAGCTCCTACAATGAGCAGTTCTTC	CASSENPLSSYNEQFF
TRBJ1-2	NA	TRBV5-1	NA	TGCGCCAGCAGCCCCTCGGCAGGTACTAACTATGGCTACACCTTC	CASSPSAGTNYGYTF
TRBJ2-5	NA	TRBV18	TRBD1	TGTGCCAGCTCACGGCAGGGGGCAGTGTCTGTAGAGACCCAGTACTTC	CASSRQGAVSVETQYF
TRBJ2-7	NA	TRBV9	TRBD1	TGTGCCAGCAGCGTAGAGCCAGGGGGCTCCTACGAGCAGTACTTC	CASSVEPGGSYEQYF
TRBJ1-1	NA	TRBV6-1	TRBD1	TGTGCCAGCAGTGCCCCGGGACAGGGGCTGGGAGCTTTCTTT	CASSAPGQGLGAFF
TRBJ2-5	few	TRBV5-4	NA	TGTGCCAGCAGACCCCACTATGGGGAGACCCAGTACTTC	CASRPHYGETQYF
TRBJ1-2	NA	TRBV23-1	NA	TGCGCCAGCAGTCATCGGGGGAGGGGTCGCGGCAGCTATGGCTACACCTTC	CASSHRGRGRGSYGYTF
TRBJ2-6	NA	TRBV23-1	NA	TGCGCCAGCAGTCCCATTGACTCCAGGGAAACCAACGTCCTGACTTTC	CASSPIDSRETNVLTF
TRBJ2-1	NA	TRBV12-1	NA	TGTGCCAGCAGCTTCGGGACTAGCGATGAGCAGTTCTTC	CASSFGTSDEQFF
TRBJ1-2	NA	TRBV5-1	TRBD1	TGCGCCAGCAGCCCGATACCACAGGGGAACTATGGCTACACCTTC	CASSPIPQGNYGYTF
TRBJ1-1	NA	TRBV5-1	NA	TGCGCCAGCAGCCCCCTAAAAATGAACACTGAAGCTTTCTTT	CASSPLKMNTEAFF
TRBJ2-3	NA	TRBV7-2	NA	TGTGCCAGCAGCTTAGCCCCTGGCACAGATACGCAGTATTTT	CASSLAPGTDTQYF
TRBJ2-1	once	TRBV7-3	TRBD2	TGTGCCAGCAGCTCCCCCGGGACTAGCGGGAGGTCCCATGAGCAGTTCTTC	CASSSPGTSGRSHEQFF
TRBJ2-1	few	TRBV7-3	NA	TGTGCCAGCAGCTTAGAACAGGGAAACGGTGAGCAGTTCTTC	CASSLEQGNGEQFF
TRBJ2-1	few	TRBV20-1	NA	TGCAGTGCTAGAGGGGGAAATGAGCAGTTCTTC	CSARGGNEQFF
TRBJ2-7	few	TRBV10-3	NA	TGTGCCATCAGTGACACGGGCTCGGCCTACGAGCAGTACTTC	CAISDTGSAYEQYF
TRBJ2-1	NA	TRBV6-5	TRBD2	TGTGCCAGCAGCCCCGGACTAGCAGCCGGTGAGCAGTTCTTC	CASSPGLAAGEQFF
TRBJ2-4	NA	TRBV5-1	TRBD2	TGCGCCAGCAGCTTGGTGGGCTTCGGACTAGCGGGGCAATTAGCCAAAAACATTCAGTACTTC	CASSLVGFGLAGQLAKNIQYF
TRBJ1-2	once	TRBV29-1	TRBD1	TGCAGCGTTTACGGACAGGGAGGTGGCTACACCTTC	CSVYGQGGGYTF
TRBJ2-7	few	TRBV4-3	NA	TGCGCCAGCAGCCAAGGGAGGGACAGACTATCTTACGAGCAGTACTTC	CASSQGRDRLSYEQYF
TRBJ2-3	NA	TRBV9	NA	TGTGCCAGCAGCGCTCAGCGGGTGGGTCCAGATACGCAGTATTTT	CASSAQRVGPDTQYF
TRBJ1-1	NA	TRBV7-9	NA	TGTGCCAGCAGCTTAGTTATGAACACTGAAGCTTTCTTT	CASSLVMNTEAFF
TRBJ1-1	NA	TRBV18	NA	TGTGCCAGCTCACAATCCCGGGGCTCGCACACTGAAGCTTTCTTT	CASSQSRGSHTEAFF
TRBJ1-3	NA	TRBV7-8	NA	TGTGCCAGCAGCCCTAAAGGACGGCCGGGAGGAAACACCATATATTTT	CASSPKGRPGGNTIYF
TRBJ1-2	NA	TRBV30	TRBD1	TGTGCCGGGACAGGCTATGGCTACACCTTC	CAGTGYGYTF
TRBJ1-2	NA	TRBV6-1	NA	TGTGCCAGCAGCAGCGGCGTCTGGGGCTACACCTTC	CASSSGVWGYTF
TRBJ1-2	few	TRBV27	NA	TGTGCCAGCAGCCCTAATGGGTCCGGACAGACCTCGTTCTATGGCTACACCTTC	CASSPNGSGQTSFYGYTF
TRBJ2-7	NA	TRBV12-5	TRBD1	TGTGCTAGTGGTAACAGGGGAGCCTACGAGCAGTACTTC	CASGNRGAYEQYF